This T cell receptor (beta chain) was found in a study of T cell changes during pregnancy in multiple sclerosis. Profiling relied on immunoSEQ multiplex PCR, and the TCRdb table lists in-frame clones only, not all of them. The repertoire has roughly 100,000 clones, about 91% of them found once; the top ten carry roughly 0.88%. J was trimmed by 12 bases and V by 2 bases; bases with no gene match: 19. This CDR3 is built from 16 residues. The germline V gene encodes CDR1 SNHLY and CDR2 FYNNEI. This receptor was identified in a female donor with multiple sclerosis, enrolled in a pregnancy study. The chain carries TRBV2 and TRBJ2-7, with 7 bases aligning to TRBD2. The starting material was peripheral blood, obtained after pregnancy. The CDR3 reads CASSEYVGGFSLSRYF. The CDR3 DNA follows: TGTGCCAGCAGTGAATATGTGGGGGGGTTTTCCCTCAGTAGGTACTTC.